The present TCR beta chain was sequenced within a study of T-cell memory formation after mild COVID-19. The CDR3 is 14 amino acids. Germline CDR1 reads SGDLS; CDR2 reads YYNGEE. Germline trimming cut 0 bases from V and 5 bases from J; bases unmatched to any gene: 4. MiXCR, applied by TCRdb to the 5' RACE reads, yields one record per CDR3 protein. The sample lists 140,000 or so distinct CDR3 sequences, 11% to 15% occurring once. Sequencing was done on a sample of PBMCs or a T cell subset sorted from them (not recorded which). The origin of this receptor is an adult woman who had mild COVID-19 (a few samples of this study predate the infection). Cell type and time point are not known. The rearrangement joins TRBV9 to TRBJ2-7, with 8 bases identical to TRBD1. In nucleotides, the CDR3 is TGTGCCAGCAGCGTAGGGACAGGGTCTCACGAGCAGTACTTC. This translates into CASSVGTGSHEQYF.